A single sample is the source of the 12 T cell receptor beta chains below, sequenced in a study of T cells in Graves' hyperthyroidism and ophthalmopathy. RNA transcripts yielded amplified TCR beta CDR3 regions. Using the HTBI primer set, a first-round RT-PCR was run on the TCR CDR3. Via MiXCR, TCRdb re-called the multiplex PCR reads, giving one row per CDR3 protein. The repertoire holds roughly 720,000 distinct CDR3 sequences, with roughly a sixth as singletons. The sequencing input was blood. All receptors come from a man aged 45 to 65 with Graves' hyperthyroidism.

The J gene is TRBJ2-1, the V gene TRBV5-4, with 10 bases identical to TRBD2. CDR1 SGHNT and CDR2 YYREEE come from the germline V gene (reference sequence). The CDR3 has 17 amino acids. The V and J ends lost 3 bases and 4 bases, in that order; junction bases with no gene match: 10. The CDR3 spells CASSSRASGSSYNEQFF. The CDR3 DNA sequence: TGTGCCAGCAGCTCCCGGGCTAGCGGGAGTTCTTACAATGAGCAGTTCTTC. Full variable domain (rest looked up from reference TRBV5-4 and TRBJ2-1): ETGVTQSPTHLIKTRGQQVTLRCSSQSGHNTVSWYQQALGQGPQFIFQYYREEENGRGNFPPRFSGLQFPNYSSELNVNALELDDSALYLCASSSRASGSSYNEQFFGPGTRLTVL.

This clonotype was counted between two and nine times. V is TRBV6-1 and J is TRBJ1-1; 8 bases fit TRBD1. Looked up from germline, CDR1 is MNHNS and CDR2 is SASEGT. The CDR3 contains 15 residues. The V and J ends lost 6 bases and 4 bases, in that order; junction bases with no gene match: 10. DNA of the CDR3: TGTGCCAGCAGAACAGAAGACAGGGGTCGCACTGAAGCTTTCTTT. Translating it yields CASRTEDRGRTEAFF.

The count of this clonotype is one. J is TRBJ2-2 and V is TRBV19; D may be TRBD2 (6 bases). Germline V gene lookup returns CDR1 LNHDA and CDR2 SQIVND (reference sequence). The CDR3 runs 15 residues. Trimming took off 3 bases at V and 4 bases at J, with 12 bases between the two ends. This chain's CDR3 is CASSMGQGGTGELFF. In nucleotides, the CDR3 is TGTGCCAGTAGTATGGGGCAGGGAGGCACCGGGGAGCTGTTTTTT. The variable domain in full, completed from reference TRBV19 and TRBJ2-2, reads DGGITQSPKYLFRKEGQNVTLSCEQNLNHDAMYWYRQDPGQGLRLIYYSQIVNDFQKGDIAEGYSVSREKKESFPLTVTSAQKNPTAFYLCASSMGQGGTGELFFGEGSRLTVL.

In its sample, this clonotype was seen a few times. The rearrangement links TRBV24-1 to TRBJ1-2; 10 bases align to TRBD1. CDR1 and CDR2 (germline): KGHDR, SFDVKD. The length of the CDR3 is 16 residues. Trimming cost V 6 bases and J 6 bases; bases outside gene matches: 12. The CDR3 spells CATSSWGEGTGDGYTF. CDR3 bases: TGTGCCACCAGTTCCTGGGGTGAAGGGACAGGGGATGGCTACACCTTC.

This clonotype was picked up a small number of times. A read error may be the cause here, since a much bigger clone is one base away. The gene calls are TRBV2 and TRBJ2-5, with 7 bases that match TRBD2. Germline lookup yields CDR1 SNHLY and CDR2 FYNNEI. CDR3 length equals 17 residues. The CDR3 sequence: CVSTNYPGTKGMKTQYF. As DNA, the CDR3 is TGTGTCAGCACCAACTACCCCGGGACTAAAGGAATGAAGACCCAGTACTTC.

About this clonotype itself: The junction and the germline gene differ at one end; a read error may be behind it. The rearrangement links TRBV3-1 to TRBJ1-4, with TRBD1 identical over 7 bases. The CDR3 consists of 15 residues. Per germline, CDR1 LGHDT and CDR2 YNNKEL (reference sequence). The CDR3 here is CASRQEGAFNEKLFF. CDR3 in DNA: TGTGCCAGCAGACAAGAGGGGGCTTTTAATGAAAAACTGTTTTTT.

V gene TRBV25-1 combines with J gene TRBJ2-4, with TRBD1 matching 8 bases. The CDR3 has 17 residues. The germline V gene has CDR1 MGHDK and CDR2 SYGVNS. The V gene end was trimmed by 6 bases and the J gene end by 0 bases; junction bases not matched to a gene: 10. The CDR3 here is CASSPGQGHLAKNIQYF. The CDR3 DNA is TGTGCCAGCAGCCCAGGACAGGGACATTTAGCCAAAAACATTCAGTACTTC.

The chain employs TRBV4-2 and TRBJ2-5; 7 bases map to TRBD2. This CDR3 is built from 15 residues. Germline V lookup: CDR1 LGHNA, CDR2 YNFKEQ. V lost 2 bases to trimming and J lost 1 base; unmatched junction nucleotides: 4. In nucleotides, the CDR3 is TGTGCCAGCAGCCAACGGCTAGCGGCCCAAGAGACCCAGTACTTC. Translated, it gives CASSQRLAAQETQYF.

Many counts were recorded for this clonotype. The chain combines TRBV29-1 with TRBJ1-1, with D hard to call. The V gene lost 3 bases and the J gene lost 1 base, with 9 bases spanning the gap. The germline CDR1 and CDR2 sequences are SQVTM and ANQGSEA. The CDR3 runs 13 residues. The CDR3 here is CSVEPITNTEAFF. DNA for the CDR3: TGCAGCGTTGAGCCAATCACGAACACTGAAGCTTTCTTT.

This clonotype was counted between two and nine times. The J gene is TRBJ1-5, the V gene TRBV29-1, with a tentative D call TRBD1 (5 bases). The V gene lost 3 bases and the J gene lost 1 base, with 16 bases spanning the gap. Germline values: CDR1 SQVTM, CDR2 ANQGSEA. There are 16 residues in the CDR3. The CDR3 bases are TGCAGCGTTGAGTTTCGGGGGTCTGGGAGCAATCAGCCCCAGCATTTT. It specifies CSVEFRGSGSNQPQHF.

V gene TRBV7-2 combines with J gene TRBJ1-5, with 8 bases fitting TRBD1. Per germline, CDR1 SGHTA and CDR2 FQGNSA. With 5 bases clipped from V and 4 bases from J, the junction kept 7 bases outside the gene matches. The CDR3 consists of 15 residues. The CDR3 region has the DNA TGTGCCAGCAGCATATGGACAGGGAGGAATCAGCCCCAGCATTTT. Translated: CASSIWTGRNQPQHF.

This clonotype has only a few counts. The chain links TRBV19 to TRBJ1-2; 9 nucleotides line up with TRBD1. Germline loops: CDR1 LNHDA, CDR2 SQIVND (reference sequence). Trimming at V came to 7 bases and at J to 7 bases, leaving 7 bases not matched to a gene. The CDR3 has 13 amino acids. Here the CDR3 reads CASNPSGQGGYTF. The CDR3 region has the DNA TGTGCCAGTAACCCCTCGGGACAGGGTGGCTACACCTTC.